This paragraph reports one TCR beta chain. This specimen comes from a study of control samples from healthy donors and cancer patients. Trimming cost V 3 bases and J 10 bases; bases outside gene matches: 9. The CDR3 consists of 14 residues. Per germline, CDR1 DFQATT and CDR2 SNEGSKA (reference sequence). The method was immunoSEQ multiplex PCR; TCRdb's version includes in-frame clones alone and lacks a portion of them. The sample shows roughly 140,000 clones, 89% of them seen only once. The material sequenced was blood. This TCR derives from a man in his thirties or forties in good health. J is TRBJ1-6 and V is TRBV20-1, with TRBD1 matching over 7 bases. CDR3 coding DNA: TGCAGTGCTAGTGCAGGGGGAGTCGGCTCACCCCTCCACTTT. Translation: CSASAGGVGSPLHF.